These T cell receptor beta chains were read from a single sample in a study of control samples from healthy donors and cancer patients. The assay was immunoSEQ multiplex PCR, and TCRdb's table has in-frame clones only and misses some. The sample includes some 130,000 clones, approximately 89% seen only once; the top ten take 3.4%. Sequencing was done on a sample of blood. Receptors originate from a man aged 40-55 years in good health. Each CDR3 is given with its conserved first and last residue. D genes are given only for firm matches. Size values are once, few and many counts, or a class for expanded clones, and some rows have none.

J gene | V gene | D gene | clone size | CDR3 DNA | CDR3 protein
TRBJ2-1 | TRBV5-1 | - | once | TGCGCCAGCAGCTTAGGCCTTACCAAGGTGGGTGAGCAGTTCTTC | CASSLGLTKVGEQFF
TRBJ1-2 | TRBV28 | - | few | TGTGCCAGCAGTTGGGGGGGTCTGTATGGCTACACCTTC | CASSWGGLYGYTF
TRBJ1-5 | TRBV30 | - | - | TGTGCCTGGAGTGTCAGGGAGAATCAGCCCCAGCATTTT | CAWSVRENQPQHF
TRBJ1-1 | TRBV5-1 | TRBD1 | - | TGCGCCAGCAGCAAGGGACAGGGGAACACTGAAGCTTTCTTT | CASSKGQGNTEAFF
TRBJ1-1 | TRBV12-2 | - | - | TGTGCAAGTCGCTTAAGTTTAAGTAGGATTCAGCTCGGGCTCCGCGAGAACACTGAAGCTTTCTTT | CASRLSLSRIQLGLRENTEAFF
TRBJ2-2 | TRBV7-3 | TRBD2 | few | TGTGCCAGCAGCCGACTAGCGGGCACAGACCCGAACACCGGGGAGCTGTTTTTT | CASSRLAGTDPNTGELFF
TRBJ2-3 | TRBV19 | TRBD2 | - | TGTGCCAGTAGTCCCGCCGGGACTAGCGGATTCAACGGGGGCACAGATACGCAGTATTTT | CASSPAGTSGFNGGTDTQYF
TRBJ1-2 | TRBV10-3 | - | few | TGTGCCATCAGTGAGCTGGGGGTTGGCTACACCTTC | CAISELGVGYTF
TRBJ2-7 | TRBV4-1 | TRBD2 | - | TGCGCCAGCAGCTCCACTAGCGGGGGCCTTTCTGAGCAGTACTTC | CASSSTSGGLSEQYF
TRBJ2-5 | TRBV6-4 | TRBD2 | - | TGTGCCAGCAGAATAGCGGGGGGAGGTGAGACCCAGTACTTC | CASRIAGGGETQYF
TRBJ1-1 | TRBV6-2/TRBV6-3 | - | - | TGTGCCAGCAGTCCCTCGGGGGGATACACTGAAGCTTTCTTT | CASSPSGGYTEAFF
TRBJ1-1 | TRBV3-1/TRBV3-2 | - | once | TGTGCCAGCAGCCAAGACGTGTTCATGAACACTGAAGCTTTCTTT | CASSQDVFMNTEAFF
TRBJ1-1 | TRBV6-5 | - | once | TGTGCCAGCAGTTACCCACAGGGAACTGAAGCTTTCTTT | CASSYPQGTEAFF
TRBJ2-3 | TRBV19 | - | - | TGTGCCAGTAGTTGGCGGAACACAGATACGCAGTATTTT | CASSWRNTDTQYF